Following are 24 T cell receptor beta chains from one sample sequenced in a study of T cells expressing NK-cell markers. TCRdb re-called the 5' RACE reads and catalogs CDR3 proteins one per entry, DNA excluded. This sample lists 200,000 to 300,000 distinct CDR3 sequences; its ten largest clones have 0.39%. Input material: blood T cells: a sorted CD56 or NKG2C T cell subset, CD4+ or CD8+ T cells, or bulk PBMC T cells (not recorded which). The receptors come from a man aged 18 to 30 in good health.

V usage is TRBV12-3 or TRBV12-4 and J usage is TRBJ2-3; TCRdb selects TRBD1, and the lack of DNA leaves this call unchecked. The length of the CDR3 is 14 residues. The chain's CDR3 is CASSPYRVADTQYF.

The chain joins TRBV20-1 to TRBJ2-3; TCRdb reports TRBD2, a call that lacks DNA to check it against. There are 16 residues in the CDR3. From germline, CDR1 is DFQATT and CDR2 SNEGSKA (reference sequence). This CDR3 is CSAIGLASGNADTQYF.

The chain has TRBV12-3 or TRBV12-4 and TRBJ1-2. CDR3 length equals 12 residues. CDR3 sequence reads: CASSLTGYGYTF.

The chain couples TRBV18 to TRBJ2-6. There are 17 residues in the CDR3. CDR1 KGHSH and CDR2 LQKENI come from the germline V gene. The CDR3 sequence is CASSPMADLSGANVLTF.

V usage is TRBV5-4 and J usage is TRBJ2-3; TCRdb picks TRBD1, but there is no DNA to check that call. The germline gives CDR1 SGHNT, CDR2 YYREEE (reference sequence). The CDR3 is made up of 14 amino acids. CDR3 protein: CASSRDRSTDTQYF.

V and J are TRBV5-1 and TRBJ2-2; TCRdb designates TRBD1, a call that cannot be tested without DNA. Germline lookup yields CDR1 SGHRS and CDR2 YFSETQ. CDR3 length equals 17 residues. CDR3 sequence reads: CASRTTPGQGNTGELFF.

This chain uses TRBV20-1 with TRBJ2-1; TCRdb lists TRBD2, though no DNA is available to test this call. Germline V gives CDR1 DFQATT, CDR2 SNEGSKA (reference sequence). The CDR3 is made up of 15 amino acids. CDR3 amino acids: CSARDIAGSNNEQFF.

The chain is built from TRBV20-1 and TRBJ1-4; TCRdb picks TRBD1, but there is no DNA to check that call. Germline V lookup: CDR1 DFQATT, CDR2 SNEGSKA (reference sequence). The CDR3 consists of 13 residues. CDR3 sequence reads: CSAPGDRAEKLFF.

The rearrangement links TRBV12-3 or TRBV12-4 to TRBJ2-2; TCRdb proposes TRBD2, but this gene call is untestable without DNA. This CDR3 region has 11 residues. CDR3 loop: CASGLAGELFF.

The chain joins TRBV25-1 to TRBJ1-2; TCRdb picks TRBD1, but there is no DNA to check that call. This CDR3 comprises 13 residues. The germline V gene encodes CDR1 MGHDK and CDR2 SYGVNS. The CDR3 is CASRESWGDGYTF.

The CDR3 sequence is CASSKVGGDAGTIYF. The chain links TRBV21-1 to TRBJ1-3; TCRdb's D call, TRBD1, is unchecked because there is no DNA. TRBV21-1 represents a pseudogene. The length of the CDR3 is 15 residues.

This rearrangement joins TRBV10-1 to TRBJ2-1; TCRdb reports TRBD2, a call that lacks DNA to check it against. CDR3 length: 14 amino acids. The germline V gene encodes CDR1 WNHNN and CDR2 SYGVQD (reference sequence). The CDR3 loop reads CASSGEAAYNEQFF.

The rearrangement joins TRBV4-2 to TRBJ2-7. The CDR3 totals 13 residues. Germline CDR1 LGHNA, CDR2 YNFKEQ. CDR3 sequence reads: CASSQVGFYEQYF.

V and J are TRBV7-2 and TRBJ2-7. This CDR3 is built from 13 residues. Germline loops: CDR1 SGHTA, CDR2 FQGNSA. The CDR3: CASSLGEFYEQYF.

CDR3 residues: CASRLASFTGELFF. This chain uses TRBV12-3 or TRBV12-4 with TRBJ2-2. This CDR3 is built from 14 residues.

This chain connects TRBV20-1 to TRBJ2-6. CDR1 is DFQATT, CDR2 SNEGSKA, per germline (reference sequence). This CDR3 has 16 residues. CDR3 amino acids: CSAETTRGSGANVLTF.

The J gene is TRBJ2-7, the V gene TRBV15; the D call from TCRdb, TRBD1, cannot be confirmed without DNA. Germline V gene lookup returns CDR1 LNHNV and CDR2 YYDKDF (reference sequence). This CDR3 contains 15 residues. The CDR3 loop reads CATSDVGQGSYEQYF.

The chain carries TRBV11-2 and TRBJ2-3; the D gene TCRdb calls, TRBD1, cannot be checked with no DNA. Germline CDR1 SGHAT, CDR2 FQNNGV. The CDR3 spans 16 residues. CDR3 protein: CASSQPRTGNTDTQYF.

The chain has TRBV12-3 or TRBV12-4 and TRBJ2-1; TCRdb outputs TRBD1, but without DNA this stays unchecked. This CDR3 is built from 14 residues. The CDR3 sequence is CASSLVGAPGEQFF.

J is TRBJ1-1 and V is TRBV29-1. Germline V gene sequence: CDR1 SQVTM, CDR2 ANQGSEA. The CDR3 runs to 13 residues. The CDR3 sequence is CSVGVGLNTEAFF.

This chain connects TRBV5-5 to TRBJ2-3. The CDR3 is 11 amino acids. Germline loops: CDR1 SGHKS, CDR2 YYEKEE (reference sequence). Here the CDR3 reads CASSFPDTQYF.

This rearrangement joins TRBV5-5 to TRBJ2-7; TCRdb calls TRBD2, which cannot be checked without DNA. The CDR3 is 13 amino acids. The germline V gene encodes CDR1 SGHKS and CDR2 YYEKEE (reference sequence). CDR3 sequence: CASSPEGRYEQYF. Complete variable domain (other parts from reference TRBV5-5 and TRBJ2-7): DAGVTQSPTHLIKTRGQQVTLRCSPISGHKSVSWYQQVLGQGPQFIFQYYEKEERGRGNFPDRFSARQFPNYSSELNVNALLLGDSALYLCASSPEGRYEQYFGPGTRLTVT.

The V gene is TRBV12-3 or TRBV12-4, the J gene TRBJ2-1; the D gene TCRdb calls, TRBD2, cannot be checked with no DNA. This CDR3 is built from 17 residues. The CDR3 spells CASSVLSGTSSYNEQFF.

The chain employs TRBV12-3 or TRBV12-4 and TRBJ2-5. The CDR3 runs 12 residues. The CDR3 sequence is CASLGSEETQYF.